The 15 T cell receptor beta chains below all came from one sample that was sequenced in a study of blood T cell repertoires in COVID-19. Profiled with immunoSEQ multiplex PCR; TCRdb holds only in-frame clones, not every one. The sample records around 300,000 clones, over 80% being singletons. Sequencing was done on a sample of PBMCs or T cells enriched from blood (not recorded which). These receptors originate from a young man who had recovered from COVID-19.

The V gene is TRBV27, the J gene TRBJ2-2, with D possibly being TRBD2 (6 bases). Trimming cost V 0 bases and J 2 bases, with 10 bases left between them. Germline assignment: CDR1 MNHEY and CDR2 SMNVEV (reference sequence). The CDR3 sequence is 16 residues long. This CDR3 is CASSLSWRGNTGELFF. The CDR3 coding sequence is TGTGCCAGCAGTTTATCTTGGCGGGGTAACACCGGGGAGCTGTTTTTT.

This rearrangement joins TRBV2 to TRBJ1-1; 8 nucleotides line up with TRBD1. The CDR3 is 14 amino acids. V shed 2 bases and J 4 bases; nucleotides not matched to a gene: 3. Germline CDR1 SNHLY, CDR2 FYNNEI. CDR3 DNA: TGTGCCAGCAGTGAATACAGGGGGTTCACTGAAGCTTTCTTT. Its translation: CASSEYRGFTEAFF.

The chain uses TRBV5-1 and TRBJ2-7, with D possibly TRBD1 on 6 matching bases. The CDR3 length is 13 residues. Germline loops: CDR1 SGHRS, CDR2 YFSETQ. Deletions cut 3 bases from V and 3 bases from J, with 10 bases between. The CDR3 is CASSSGQNYEQYF. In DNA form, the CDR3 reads TGCGCCAGCAGCTCGGGACAAAACTACGAGCAGTACTTC.

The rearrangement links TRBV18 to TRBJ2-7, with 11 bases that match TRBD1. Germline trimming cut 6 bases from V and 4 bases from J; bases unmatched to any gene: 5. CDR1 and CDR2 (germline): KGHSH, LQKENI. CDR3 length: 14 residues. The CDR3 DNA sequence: TGTGCCAGCTCCGCCGGGACAGGGGGTTACGAGCAGTACTTC. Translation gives CASSAGTGGYEQYF. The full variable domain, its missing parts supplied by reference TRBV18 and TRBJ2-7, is NAGVMQNPRHLVRRRGQEARLRCSPMKGHSHVYWYRQLPEEGLKFMVYLQKENIIDESGMPKERFSAEFPKEGPSILRIQQVVRGDSAAYFCASSAGTGGYEQYFGPGTRLTVT.

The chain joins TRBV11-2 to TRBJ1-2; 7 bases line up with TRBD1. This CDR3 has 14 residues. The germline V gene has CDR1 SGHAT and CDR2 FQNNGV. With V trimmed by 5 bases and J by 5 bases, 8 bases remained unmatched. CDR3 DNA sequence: TGTGCCAGCAGCGCTACAGGGGTGGGGTATGGCTACACCTTC. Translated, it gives CASSATGVGYGYTF.

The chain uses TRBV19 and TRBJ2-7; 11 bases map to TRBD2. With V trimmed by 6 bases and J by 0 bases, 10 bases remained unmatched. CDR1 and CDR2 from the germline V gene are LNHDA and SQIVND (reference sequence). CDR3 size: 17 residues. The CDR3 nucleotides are TGTGCCAGTAGCCGAGGGGAGACTAGCGGGGTCTCCTACGAGCAGTACTTC. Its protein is CASSRGETSGVSYEQYF.

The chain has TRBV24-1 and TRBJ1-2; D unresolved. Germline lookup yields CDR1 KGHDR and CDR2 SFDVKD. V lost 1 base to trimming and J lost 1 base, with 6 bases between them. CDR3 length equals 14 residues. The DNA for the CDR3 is TGTGCCACCAGTGATTTTTCAGTTAACTATGGCTACACCTTC. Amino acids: CATSDFSVNYGYTF.

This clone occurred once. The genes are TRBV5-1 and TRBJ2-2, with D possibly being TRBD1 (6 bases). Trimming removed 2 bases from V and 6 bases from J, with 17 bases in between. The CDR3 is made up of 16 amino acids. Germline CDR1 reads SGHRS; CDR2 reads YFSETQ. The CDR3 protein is CASSFMGRGDAGELFF. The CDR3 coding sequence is TGCGCCAGCAGCTTTATGGGCAGGGGTGACGCCGGGGAGCTGTTTTTT.

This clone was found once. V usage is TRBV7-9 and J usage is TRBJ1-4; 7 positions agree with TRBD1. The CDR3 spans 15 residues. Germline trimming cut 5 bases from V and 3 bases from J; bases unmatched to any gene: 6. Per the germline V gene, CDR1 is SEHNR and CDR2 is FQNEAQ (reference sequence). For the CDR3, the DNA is TGTGCCAGCAGCCCTCTGGGACAGTCTAATGAAAAACTGTTTTTT. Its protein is CASSPLGQSNEKLFF. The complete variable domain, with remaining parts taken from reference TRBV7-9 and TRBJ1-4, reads DTGVSQNPRHKITKRGQNVTFRCDPISEHNRLYWYRQTLGQGPEFLTYFQNEAQLEKSRLLSDRFSAERPKGSFSTLEIQRTEQGDSAMYLCASSPLGQSNEKLFFGSGTQLSVL.

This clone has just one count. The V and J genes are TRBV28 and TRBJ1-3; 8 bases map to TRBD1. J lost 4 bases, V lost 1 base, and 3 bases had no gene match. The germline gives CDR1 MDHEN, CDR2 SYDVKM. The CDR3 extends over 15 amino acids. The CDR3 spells CASSLSRTGGNTIYF. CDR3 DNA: TGTGCCAGCAGTTTATCCCGGACAGGGGGAAACACCATATATTTT.

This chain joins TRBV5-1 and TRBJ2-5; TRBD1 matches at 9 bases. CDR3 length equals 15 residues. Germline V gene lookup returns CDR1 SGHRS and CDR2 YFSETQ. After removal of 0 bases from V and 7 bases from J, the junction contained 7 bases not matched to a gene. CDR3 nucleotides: TGCGCCAGCAGCTTGGGGACAGGGGCTAGAGCGACCCAGTACTTC. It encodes CASSLGTGARATQYF.

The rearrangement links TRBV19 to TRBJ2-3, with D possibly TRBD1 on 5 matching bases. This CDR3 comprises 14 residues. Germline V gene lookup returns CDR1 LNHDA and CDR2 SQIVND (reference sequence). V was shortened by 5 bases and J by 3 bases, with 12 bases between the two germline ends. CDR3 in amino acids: CASSPRVGTDTQYF. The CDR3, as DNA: TGTGCCAGTAGTCCCAGGGTGGGGACAGATACGCAGTATTTT.

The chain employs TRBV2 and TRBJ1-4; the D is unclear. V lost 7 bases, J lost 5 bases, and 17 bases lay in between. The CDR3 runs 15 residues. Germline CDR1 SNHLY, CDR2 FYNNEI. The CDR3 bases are TGTGCCAGCATCTCGAGAGGGCTCCACAATGAAAAACTGTTTTTT. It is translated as CASISRGLHNEKLFF.

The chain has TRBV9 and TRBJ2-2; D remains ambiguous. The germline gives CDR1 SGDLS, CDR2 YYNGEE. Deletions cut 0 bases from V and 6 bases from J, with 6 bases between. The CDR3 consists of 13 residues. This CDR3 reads CASSVAISGELFF. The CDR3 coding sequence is TGTGCCAGCAGCGTAGCAATTTCCGGGGAGCTGTTTTTT.

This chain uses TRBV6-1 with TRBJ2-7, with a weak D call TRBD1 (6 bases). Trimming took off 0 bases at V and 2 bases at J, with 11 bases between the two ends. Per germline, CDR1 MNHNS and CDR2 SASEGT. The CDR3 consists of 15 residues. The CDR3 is CASSEARQGPYEQYF. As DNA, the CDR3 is TGTGCCAGCAGTGAAGCTCGGCAGGGGCCCTACGAGCAGTACTTC.